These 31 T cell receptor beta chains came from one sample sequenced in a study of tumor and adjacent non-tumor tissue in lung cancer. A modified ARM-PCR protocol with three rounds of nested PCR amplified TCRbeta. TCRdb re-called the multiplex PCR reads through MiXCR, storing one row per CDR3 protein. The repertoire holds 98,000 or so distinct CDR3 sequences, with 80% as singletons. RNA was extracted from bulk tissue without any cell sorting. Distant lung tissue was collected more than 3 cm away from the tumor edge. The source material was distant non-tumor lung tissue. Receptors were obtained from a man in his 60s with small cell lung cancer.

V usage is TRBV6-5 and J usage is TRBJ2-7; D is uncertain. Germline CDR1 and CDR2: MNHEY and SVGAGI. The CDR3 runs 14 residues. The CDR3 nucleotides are TGTGCCAGCAGTTACTCCCCGATCTCCTACGAGCAATACGTC. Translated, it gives CASSYSPISYEQYV.

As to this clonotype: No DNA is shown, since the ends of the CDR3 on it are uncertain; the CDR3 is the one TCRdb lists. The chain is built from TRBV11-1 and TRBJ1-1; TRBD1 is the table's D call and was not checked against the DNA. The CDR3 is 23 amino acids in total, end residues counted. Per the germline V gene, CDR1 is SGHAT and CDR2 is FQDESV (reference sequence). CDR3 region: CASSFYICSARDPSGRPNTEAFF.

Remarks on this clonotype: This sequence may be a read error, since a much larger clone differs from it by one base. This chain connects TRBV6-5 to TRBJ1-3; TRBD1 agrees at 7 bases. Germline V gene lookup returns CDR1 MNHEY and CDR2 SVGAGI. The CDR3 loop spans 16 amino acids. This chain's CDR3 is CAGSYSRGPSGNTIYF. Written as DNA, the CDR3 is TGTGCCGGCAGTTACTCGAGGGGGCCCTCTGGAAACACCATATATTTT.

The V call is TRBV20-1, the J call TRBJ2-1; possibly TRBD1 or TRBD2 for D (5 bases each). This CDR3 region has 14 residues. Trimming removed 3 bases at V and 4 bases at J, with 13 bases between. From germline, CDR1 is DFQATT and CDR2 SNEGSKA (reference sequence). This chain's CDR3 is CSASGIRGYNEQFF. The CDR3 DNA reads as TGCAGTGCTAGCGGGATTAGGGGTTACAATGAGCAGTTCTTC.

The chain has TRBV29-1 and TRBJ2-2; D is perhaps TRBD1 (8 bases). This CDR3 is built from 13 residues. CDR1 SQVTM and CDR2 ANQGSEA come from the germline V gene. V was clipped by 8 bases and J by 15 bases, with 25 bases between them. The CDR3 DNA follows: TGCAGCACCCGACAGGGGAACACCGGGGGGTTGTTTTTT. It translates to CSTRQGNTGGLFF.

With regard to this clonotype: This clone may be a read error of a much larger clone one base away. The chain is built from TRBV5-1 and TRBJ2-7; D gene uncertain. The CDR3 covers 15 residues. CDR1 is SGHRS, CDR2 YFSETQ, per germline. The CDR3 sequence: CASNLSVGQTYEQYF. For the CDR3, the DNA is TGCGCCAGCAACTTGTCGGTAGGCCAGACCTACGAGCAGTACTTC.

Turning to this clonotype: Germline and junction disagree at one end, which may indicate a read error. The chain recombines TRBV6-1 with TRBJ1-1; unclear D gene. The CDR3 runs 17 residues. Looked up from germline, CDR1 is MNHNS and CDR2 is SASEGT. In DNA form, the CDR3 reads TGTGCCAGTAGTGAGGTATCCGGTGACATGGGGAGCACTGAAGCTTTCTTT. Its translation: CASSEVSGDMGSTEAFF.

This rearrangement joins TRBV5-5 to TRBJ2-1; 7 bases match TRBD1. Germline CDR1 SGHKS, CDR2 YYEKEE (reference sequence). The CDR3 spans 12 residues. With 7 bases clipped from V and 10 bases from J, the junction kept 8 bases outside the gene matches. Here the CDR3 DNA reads TGTGCCAGCGGCCCAGGGGGTAGCGAGCAGTTCTTC. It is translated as CASGPGGSEQFF.

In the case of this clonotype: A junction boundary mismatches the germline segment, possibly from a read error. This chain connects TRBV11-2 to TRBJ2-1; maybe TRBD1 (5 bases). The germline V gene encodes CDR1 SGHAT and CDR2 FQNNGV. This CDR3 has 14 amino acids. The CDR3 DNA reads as TGCGCCAACCAGAAGGGGCAGGGCGACAATGAACAGTTCTTC. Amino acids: CANQKGQGDNEQFF.

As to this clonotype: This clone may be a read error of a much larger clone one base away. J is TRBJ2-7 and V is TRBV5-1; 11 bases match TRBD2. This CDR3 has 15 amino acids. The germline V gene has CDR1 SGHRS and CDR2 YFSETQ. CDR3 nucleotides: TGCGCCAGCAGGGTCGGACTAGCGGGTTCCTACGAGCATTACTTC. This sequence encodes CASRVGLAGSYEHYF.

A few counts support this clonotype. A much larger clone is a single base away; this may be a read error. CDR3 loop: CASSQGRNYRYTF. The CDR3 DNA reads as TGTGCCAGCAGCCAAGGCCGTAACTATCGCTACACCTTC. This chain connects TRBV14 to TRBJ1-2; D gene unclear. The CDR3 extends over 13 amino acids. Germline assignment: CDR1 SGHDN and CDR2 FVKESK.

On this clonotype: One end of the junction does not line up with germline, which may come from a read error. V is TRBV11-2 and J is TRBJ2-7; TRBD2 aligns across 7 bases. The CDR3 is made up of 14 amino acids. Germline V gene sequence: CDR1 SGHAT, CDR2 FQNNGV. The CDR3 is CASNLRARGYDQYF. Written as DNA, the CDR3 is TGTGCCAGCAACTTGCGGGCGCGGGGGTACGACCAGTACTTC.

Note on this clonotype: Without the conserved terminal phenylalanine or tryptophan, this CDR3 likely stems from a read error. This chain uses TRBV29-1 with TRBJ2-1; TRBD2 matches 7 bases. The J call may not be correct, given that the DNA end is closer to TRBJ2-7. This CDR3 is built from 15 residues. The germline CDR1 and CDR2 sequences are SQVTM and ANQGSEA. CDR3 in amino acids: CCVELAGNPYNEQYS. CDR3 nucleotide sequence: TGCTGCGTTGAATTAGCGGGCAATCCCTACAATGAGCAGTACTCC.

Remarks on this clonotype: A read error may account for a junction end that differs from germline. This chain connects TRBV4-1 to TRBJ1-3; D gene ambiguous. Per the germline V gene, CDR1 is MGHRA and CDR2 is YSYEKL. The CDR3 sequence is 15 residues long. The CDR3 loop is CASSQGGVSGDTIYF. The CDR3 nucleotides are TGTGCCAGCAGCCAAGGTGGGGTCTCTGGAGACACCATATATTTT.

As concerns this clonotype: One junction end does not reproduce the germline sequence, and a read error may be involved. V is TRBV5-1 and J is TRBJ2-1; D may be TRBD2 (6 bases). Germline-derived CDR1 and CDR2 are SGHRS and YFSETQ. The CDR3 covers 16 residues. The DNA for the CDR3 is TGCGCCAGCATGCGGGAACTAGAGGGGCTGTCTGATGAGCGGTTCTTC. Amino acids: CASMRELEGLSDERFF.

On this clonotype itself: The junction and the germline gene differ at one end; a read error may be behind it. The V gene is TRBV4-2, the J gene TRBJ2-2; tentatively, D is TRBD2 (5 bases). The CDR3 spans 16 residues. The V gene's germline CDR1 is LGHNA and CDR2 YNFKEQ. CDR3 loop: CASSQDLRVNTGELSF. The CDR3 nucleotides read TGTGCCAGTAGCCAAGATCTGAGGGTCAACACCGGGGAGTTGTCTTTT.

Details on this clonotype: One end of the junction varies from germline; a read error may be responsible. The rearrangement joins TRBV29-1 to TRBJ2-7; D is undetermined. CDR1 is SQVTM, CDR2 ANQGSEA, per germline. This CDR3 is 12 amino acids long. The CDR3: CIVGPYSYEEYF. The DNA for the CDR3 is TGCATCGTGGGCCCTTATTCCTACGAGGAGTACTTC.

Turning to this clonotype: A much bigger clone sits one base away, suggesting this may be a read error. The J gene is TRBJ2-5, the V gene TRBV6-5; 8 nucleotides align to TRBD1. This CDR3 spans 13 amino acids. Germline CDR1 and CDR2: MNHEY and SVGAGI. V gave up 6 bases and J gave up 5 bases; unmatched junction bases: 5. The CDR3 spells CASRRTGSETQYF. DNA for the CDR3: TGTGCCAGCAGGAGGACAGGGTCGGAGACCCAGTACTTC.

CDR3 residues: CANLGIAGGYYYNEQFF. CDR3 coding DNA: TGTGCCAACTTAGGAATAGCGGGAGGCTACTACTACAATGAGCAGTTCTTC. The chain joins TRBV11-2 to TRBJ2-1, with TRBD2 matching over 10 bases. Germline V CDR1 and CDR2: SGHAT, FQNNGV. Germline trimming cut 10 bases from V and 3 bases from J; bases unmatched to any gene: 15. The length of the CDR3 is 17 residues.

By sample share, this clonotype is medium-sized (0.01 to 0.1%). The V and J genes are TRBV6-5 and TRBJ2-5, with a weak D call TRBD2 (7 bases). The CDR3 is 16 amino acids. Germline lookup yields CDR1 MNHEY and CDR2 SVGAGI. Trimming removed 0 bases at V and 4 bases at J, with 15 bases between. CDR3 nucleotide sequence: TGTGCCAGCAGTTACTCGGGGGGGGCGCCCCGAGAGACCCAGTACTTC. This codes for CASSYSGGAPRETQYF.

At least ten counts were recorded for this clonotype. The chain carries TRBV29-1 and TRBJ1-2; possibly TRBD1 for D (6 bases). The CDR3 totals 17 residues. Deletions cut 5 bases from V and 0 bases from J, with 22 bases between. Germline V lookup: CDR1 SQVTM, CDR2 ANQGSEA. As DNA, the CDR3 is TGCAGCGTTAAAGGCGGTATTCCAGGACAGACTAACTATGGCTACACCTTC. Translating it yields CSVKGGIPGQTNYGYTF. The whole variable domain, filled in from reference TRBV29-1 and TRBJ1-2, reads SAVISQKPSRDICQRGTSLTIQCQVDSQVTMMFWYRQQPGQSLTLIATANQGSEATYESGFVIDKFPISRPNLTFSTLTVSNMSPEDSSIYLCSVKGGIPGQTNYGYTFGSGTRLTVV.

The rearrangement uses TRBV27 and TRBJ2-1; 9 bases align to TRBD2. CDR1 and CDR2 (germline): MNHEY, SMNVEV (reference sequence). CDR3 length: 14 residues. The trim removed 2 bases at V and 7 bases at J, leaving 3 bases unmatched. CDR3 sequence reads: CASSLAGGMNEQFF. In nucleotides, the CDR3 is TGTGCCAGCAGTTTAGCGGGAGGGATGAATGAGCAGTTCTTC.

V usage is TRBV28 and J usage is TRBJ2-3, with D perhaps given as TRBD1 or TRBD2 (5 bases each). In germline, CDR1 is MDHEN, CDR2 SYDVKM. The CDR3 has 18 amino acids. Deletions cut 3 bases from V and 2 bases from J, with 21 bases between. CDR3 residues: CASSFMWQEAGNTDTQYF. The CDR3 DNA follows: TGTGCCAGCAGTTTTATGTGGCAGGAGGCAGGGAACACAGATACGCAGTATTTT.

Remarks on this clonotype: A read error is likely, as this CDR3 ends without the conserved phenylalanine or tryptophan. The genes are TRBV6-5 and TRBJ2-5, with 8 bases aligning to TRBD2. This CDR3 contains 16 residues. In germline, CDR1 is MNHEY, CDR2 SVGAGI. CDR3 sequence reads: CARSYPGGAPRETQYY. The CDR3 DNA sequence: TGTGCCCGCAGTTACCCGGGGGGGGCGCCCCGAGAGACCCAGTACTAC.

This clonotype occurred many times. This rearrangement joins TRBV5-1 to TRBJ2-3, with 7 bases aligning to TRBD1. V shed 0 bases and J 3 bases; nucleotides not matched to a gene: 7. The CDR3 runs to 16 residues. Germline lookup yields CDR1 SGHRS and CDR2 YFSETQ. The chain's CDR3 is CASSLARDSETDTQYF. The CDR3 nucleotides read TGCGCCAGCAGCTTGGCAAGGGACAGTGAAACAGATACGCAGTATTTT.

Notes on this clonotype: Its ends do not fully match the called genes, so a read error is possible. The chain's CDR3 is CVSSAGTEHNEQFF. CDR3 coding DNA: TGTGTCAGCAGTGCAGGGACAGAGCACAATGAGCAGTTCTTC. This rearrangement joins TRBV12-3 or TRBV12-4 to TRBJ2-1, with TRBD1 matching over 7 bases. CDR3 length: 14 residues.

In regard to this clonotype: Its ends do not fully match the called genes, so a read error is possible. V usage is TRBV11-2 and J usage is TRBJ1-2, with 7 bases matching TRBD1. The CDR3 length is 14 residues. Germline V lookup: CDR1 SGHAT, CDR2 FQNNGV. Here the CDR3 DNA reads TGTACCAGCAGCTTAGATCCAGGGGGTTATGGCTACACCTTT. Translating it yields CTSSLDPGGYGYTF.

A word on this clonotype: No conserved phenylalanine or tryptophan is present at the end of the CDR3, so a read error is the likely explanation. The CDR3 DNA sequence: TGCGTCAGAAGTCGTGATGACACGGGACTAGCGGGTCGCACCGGGGAGCTGTTTTGT. It translates to CVRSRDDTGLAGRTGELFC. This chain uses TRBV11-3 with TRBJ2-2; 12 bases line up with TRBD2. Germline V gene data show CDR1 as SGHNT and CDR2 as YENEEA. CDR3 length equals 19 residues.

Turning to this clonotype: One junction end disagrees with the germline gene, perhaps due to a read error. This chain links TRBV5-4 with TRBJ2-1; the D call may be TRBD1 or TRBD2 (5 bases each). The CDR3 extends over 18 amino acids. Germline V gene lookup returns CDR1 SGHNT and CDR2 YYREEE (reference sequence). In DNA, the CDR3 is TGTGACAGCAGCTTCAACAGGAGATCAGGGAGCTCCTACAATGAGCAGTTCTTC. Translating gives CDSSFNRRSGSSYNEQFF.

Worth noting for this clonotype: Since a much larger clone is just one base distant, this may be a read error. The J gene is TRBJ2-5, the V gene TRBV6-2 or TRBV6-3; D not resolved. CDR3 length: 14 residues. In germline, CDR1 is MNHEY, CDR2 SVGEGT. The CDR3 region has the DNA TGTGTCAGCAGTTACGTCGGTTACCAAGAGACCCAGTACTTC. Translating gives CVSSYVGYQETQYF.

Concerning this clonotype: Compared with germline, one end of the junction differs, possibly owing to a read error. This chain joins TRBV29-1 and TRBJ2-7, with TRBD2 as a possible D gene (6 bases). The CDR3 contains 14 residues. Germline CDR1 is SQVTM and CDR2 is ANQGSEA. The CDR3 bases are TGCAGCGTCAAAGAGCGGGTACTCTCCTGCGAGCAGTACTTC. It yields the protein CSVKERVLSCEQYF.